What follows are 2 T cell receptor beta chains derived from one specimen sequenced in a study of shared clonotypes between healthy human individuals. TCRdb's table, derived via immunoSEQ multiplex PCR, lists solely in-frame clones and lacks some. The table has about 560,000 clones, 70% to 80% seen once. The source material was PBMCs. These receptors originate from a woman aged 40 to 50 in good health. Some clones in this sample may be carry-over from other donors' samples.

This chain uses TRBV28 with TRBJ2-1, with a weak D call TRBD2 (6 bases). Germline V gene data show CDR1 as MDHEN and CDR2 as SYDVKM. This CDR3 has 16 residues. The V end lost 10 bases, the J end lost 4 bases, and 23 bases lay between the germline ends. The CDR3 DNA reads as TGTGCCACCGTCAACCTTGGAGGGCCGGGATACAATGAGCAGTTCTTC. This sequence encodes CATVNLGGPGYNEQFF.

The chain recombines TRBV28 with TRBJ1-1; D not certain. Germline lookup yields CDR1 MDHEN and CDR2 SYDVKM. This CDR3 comprises 13 residues. The V and J ends lost 3 bases and 7 bases respectively, with 12 bases between them. The CDR3 bases are TGTGCCAGCAGTTTTTCCGGGCCCGGTGAAGCTTTCTTT. It specifies CASSFSGPGEAFF. Full variable domain (remainder filled in from reference TRBV28 and TRBJ1-1): DVKVTQSSRYLVKRTGEKVFLECVQDMDHENMFWYRQDPGLGLRLIYFSYDVKMKEKGDIPEGYSVSREKKERFSLILESASTNQTSMYLCASSFSGPGEAFFGQGTRLTVV.